The source of this TCR beta chain is a study of CD8+CD57+ T cells in acquired aplastic anemia (dated 2018 in TCRdb). Study-level background: On average, sorted CD4+ and CD8+ cells yielded around 3.1 ug of extracted DNA, with a range of roughly 0.18 to 27.4 ug. A CD8+CD57+ expansion meant a frequency higher than the mean frequency seen in healthy subjects.

The cysteine opens and the phenylalanine closes a CDR3 of 13 amino acids. CDR3 DNA is the only sequence kept; it has 39 bases, read in frame from the first base. In the germline V gene (reference sequence), CDR1 corresponds to LNHNV and CDR2 to YYDKDF. V lost 2 bases and J lost 5 bases; the stretch between them is 9 bases long. What the research found in general, with its limitations: No significant difference in CD8+ Simpson's diversity was found between patients and healthy controls (P=0.060). Twenty-nine CD8+ CDR3 sequences were found in both patients and controls but appeared to be highly expressed in patients and within the immunodominant clones of the patients.

Details on this clonotype: Its antigen is not yet known. No per-base quality is available; no much larger clone lies one base away.

Expansion of CD8+CD57+ cells had been shown by flow cytometry in the patients chosen for sequencing. Every patient had a diagnosis of severe acquired aplastic anemia based on International Study of Aplastic Anemia and Agranulocytosis and Camitta criteria. No therapy had been received by the patients at the time of blood sampling. In the study, sorted CD4+ and CD8+ blood T cells from patients with severe aplastic anemia and from healthy subjects underwent deep sequencing of TCR repertoires. In the USA, patient enrollment took place under clinicaltrials.gov protocols 00001620, 01623167, 00001397, 00071045, 00081523 and 00961064. Ficoll-Paque density gradient centrifugation was used to isolate peripheral blood mononuclear cells. CD4+ and CD8+ T cells were sorted by FACS or magnetic beads before DNA extraction. Genomic DNA was used as template for profiling of TCR beta VDJ combinations and CDR3 sequences. TCR repertoire sequencing was run on an Illumina HiSeq 2000. From the authors' description of their analysis: TRBV/TRBJ rearrangement plots, CDR3 size and DJ length profiles, and Simpson's diversity index were used to assess repertoires. The immunodominant clone was defined as the most abundant DNA sequence in deep sequencing data. CDR3 amino acid sequences were checked for sharing across subjects and were also compared against the VDJdb database and published repertoires. Through fastp at Q25 and MiXCR, TCRdb rebuilt clones from the public reads, retaining in-frame beta chains. Merged by CDR3 protein, the rows form single entries marked with the most common genes and DNA. These V and J calls rely on TCRdb rather than the paper's analysis. The sample data list 150,000 or so distinct CDR3 sequences, and under 55% of these were observed just once. Jointly, the top ten make up 0.85% to 1.2% of the sample.

The rearrangement combines TRBV15 with TRBJ1-1; the D gene is possibly TRBD1, with 5 bases matching. The receptor's source is a human donor with aplastic anemia. Sequencing was carried out using sorted CD4+, CD8+, or CD8+CD57+ T cells (not recorded which) from PBMCs. The CDR3 here reads CATSRIGVTEAFF. In nucleotides, the sequence is TGTGCCACCAGCAGAATAGGGGTTACTGAAGCTTTCTTT. This CDR3, with the reference TRBV15 and TRBJ1-1 proteins standing in past its ends, gives the full variable domain DAMVIQNPRYQVTQFGKPVTLSCSQTLNHNVMYWYQQKSSQAPKLLFHYYDKDFNNEADTPDNFQSRRPNTSFCFLDIRSPGLGDTAMYLCATSRIGVTEAFFGQGTRLTVV.